The sequence of this TCR beta chain was determined in a study of blood T cell repertoires in COVID-19. Study details: Symptom resolution, clearance, or two negative PCRs marked donors in Cohort 3 as recovered. T cells, B-cell-depleted T cells, or PBMCs provided the cDNA or gDNA that served as material.

V was pared by 5 bases and J by 4 bases, with 8 bases of the junction left unmatched. CDR3 size: 14 residues. Germline loops: CDR1 SGHNT, CDR2 YENEEA. Recruitment covered about two dozen US areas and drew participants whose ages spanned about 18 to 100 years. Under the authors' procedure: Nucleated cell counts were estimated from reference gene primer amplification. Assay: immunoSEQ multiplex PCR; the TCRdb copy retains only in-frame clones and omits some. V, J and clone size were drawn from that table, and D and trimming were deduced from the DNA. The data hold some 300,000 clones, with roughly 91% observed a single time.

This receptor was identified in a woman aged 55-70 years in a cohort exposed to, infected with or recovered from COVID-19 (not recorded which). Sequenced: PBMCs or T cells enriched from blood (not recorded which). This chain links TRBV11-3 with TRBJ2-7, with 7 bases aligning to TRBD2. The CDR3 loop reads CASSLSGEAYEQYF. CDR3 bases: TGTGCCAGCAGCCTGAGCGGGGAGGCATACGAGCAGTACTTC.